The next 16 T cell receptor beta chains were all read from a single sample in a study of radiotherapy plus CTLA-4 blockade in lung cancer. This table comes from immunoSEQ multiplex PCR, and its TCRdb copy is limited to in-frame clones, with some not included. The table lists around 82,000 clones, roughly 80% of them singletons. Source: peripheral blood, taken from a patient treated with radiotherapy plus ipilimumab. The source of these receptors is a human donor with non-small cell lung cancer who had stable disease on radiotherapy plus ipilimumab.

The chain couples TRBV20-1 to TRBJ2-7; D may be TRBD2 (5 bases). Trimming removed 6 bases at V and 7 bases at J, with 13 bases between. The CDR3 totals 11 residues. In germline, CDR1 is DFQATT, CDR2 SNEGSKA (reference sequence). In DNA form, the CDR3 reads TGCAGTGCCCACTTGGTAGCGGAGCAGTACTTC. This gives the protein CSAHLVAEQYF.

The chain uses TRBV20-1 and TRBJ1-4; D unresolved. Germline V CDR1 and CDR2: DFQATT, SNEGSKA (reference sequence). The CDR3 extends over 11 amino acids. V was cut by 1 base and J by 7 bases, with 4 bases left in between. The CDR3 here is CSARVGEKLFF. The CDR3 DNA reads as TGCAGTGCTAGAGTTGGTGAAAAACTGTTTTTT.

This chain connects TRBV29-1 to TRBJ1-1, with a weak D call TRBD1 (5 bases). Germline-derived CDR1 and CDR2 are SQVTM and ANQGSEA. The CDR3 is 12 amino acids. The V end lost 5 bases, the J end lost 0 bases, and 7 bases lay between the germline ends. The CDR3 sequence: CSVRTLNTEAFF. In DNA, the CDR3 is TGCAGCGTTAGGACATTGAACACTGAAGCTTTCTTT. Filled out from reference TRBV29-1 and TRBJ1-1, the complete variable domain reads SAVISQKPSRDICQRGTSLTIQCQVDSQVTMMFWYRQQPGQSLTLIATANQGSEATYESGFVIDKFPISRPNLTFSTLTVSNMSPEDSSIYLCSVRTLNTEAFFGQGTRLTVV.

This chain joins TRBV6-1 and TRBJ1-5; perhaps TRBD1 as D (6 bases). V was cut by 6 bases and J by 2 bases, with 14 bases left in between. Per germline, CDR1 MNHNS and CDR2 SASEGT. This CDR3 spans 15 amino acids. CDR3 coding DNA: TGTGCCAGCAGCTCTCGGGGGGCTGGCAATCAGCCCCAGCATTTT. Amino acids: CASSSRGAGNQPQHF.

The V call is TRBV7-9, the J call TRBJ1-1; D might be TRBD1 (5 bases). Per germline, CDR1 SEHNR and CDR2 FQNEAQ (reference sequence). Trimming pared 0 bases from V and 1 base from J, leaving 9 bases between. The CDR3 has 15 residues. CDR3 nucleotides: TGTGCCAGCAGCTTAGCCCCGACAGCGAACACTGAAGCTTTCTTT. Amino acid sequence: CASSLAPTANTEAFF.

The genes are TRBV29-1 and TRBJ2-7, with TRBD1 matching over 7 bases. The CDR3 extends over 12 amino acids. In germline, CDR1 is SQVTM, CDR2 ANQGSEA. Trimming removed 6 bases from V and 2 bases from J; junction bases left unmatched: 4. The CDR3 region is CSVRGQPYEQYF. The CDR3 DNA reads as TGCAGCGTAAGGGGACAGCCCTACGAGCAGTACTTC.

The V and J genes are TRBV28 and TRBJ2-1; 8 nucleotides agree with TRBD2. V was pared by 2 bases and J by 2 bases, with 8 bases of the junction left unmatched. The CDR3 is 17 residues long. Per germline, CDR1 MDHEN and CDR2 SYDVKM. CDR3 nucleotides: TGTGCCAGCAGTTTAAGGGGCGGGAGGAGGGCCTACAATGAGCAGTTCTTC. Protein sequence: CASSLRGGRRAYNEQFF. The complete variable domain, with remaining parts taken from reference TRBV28 and TRBJ2-1, reads DVKVTQSSRYLVKRTGEKVFLECVQDMDHENMFWYRQDPGLGLRLIYFSYDVKMKEKGDIPEGYSVSREKKERFSLILESASTNQTSMYLCASSLRGGRRAYNEQFFGPGTRLTVL.

The chain links TRBV9 to TRBJ1-1; tentative D call: TRBD1 (5 bases). CDR1 and CDR2 from the germline V gene are SGDLS and YYNGEE. This CDR3 has 14 amino acids. Trimming took off 3 bases at V and 1 base at J, with 10 bases between the two ends. The CDR3: CASSGDRANTEAFF. CDR3 coding DNA: TGTGCCAGCAGCGGAGACAGAGCGAACACTGAAGCTTTCTTT.

This clone has only a few counts. The rearrangement uses TRBV30 and TRBJ1-2; D is ambiguous. CDR3 length: 14 residues. V lost 0 bases and J 5 bases, leaving 13 bases between the germline ends. Germline V lookup: CDR1 GTSNPN, CDR2 SVGIG (reference sequence). CDR3 nucleotide sequence: TGTGCCTGGAGTGTTTCCTTCCCCGGGTATGGCTACACCTTC. Translation: CAWSVSFPGYGYTF.

This chain connects TRBV5-1 to TRBJ2-7, with TRBD1 identical over 10 bases. CDR3 length equals 16 residues. J gave up 4 bases and V 0 bases, and 7 bases lay outside the gene matches. From germline, CDR1 is SGHRS and CDR2 YFSETQ. The CDR3 reads CASSLAGDRGRYEQYF. CDR3 DNA: TGCGCCAGCAGCTTGGCCGGGGACAGGGGAAGGTACGAGCAGTACTTC.

V and J are TRBV30 and TRBJ1-4; the D is unclear. CDR3 length: 15 amino acids. Per the germline V gene, CDR1 is GTSNPN and CDR2 is SVGIG (reference sequence). Between the trimmed V and J ends, which lost 2 bases and 7 bases, there was a span of 17 bases. CDR3 sequence (DNA): TGTGCCTGGAGTAGAGAGGGCAAACGGAGTGAAAAACTGTTTTTT. Translation gives CAWSREGKRSEKLFF.

The chain employs TRBV7-3 and TRBJ2-6, with 10 bases that match TRBD2. V lost 5 bases and J lost 0; bases outside the gene matches: 13. CDR3 length equals 20 residues. Germline values: CDR1 SGHTA, CDR2 FQGTGA. CDR3 nucleotide sequence: TGTGCCAGCAGCACAAATCTGGTAGCGGGAGGCCACTCTGGGGCCAACGTCCTGACTTTC. Residues: CASSTNLVAGGHSGANVLTF.

The CDR3 nucleotides read TGTGCCAGCTCACCAAATGGGAAGAACTACGAGCAGTACTTC. This encodes CASSPNGKNYEQYF. The V gene is TRBV18, the J gene TRBJ2-7; D remains ambiguous. The V end was cut by 2 bases, the J end by 3 bases, with 11 bases between. CDR3 length: 14 amino acids. CDR1 is KGHSH, CDR2 LQKENI, per germline.

The genes are TRBV28 and TRBJ2-7; possibly TRBD1 for D (6 bases). The germline CDR1 and CDR2 sequences are MDHEN and SYDVKM. The CDR3 loop spans 16 amino acids. The ends were cut back, 2 bases at V and 7 bases at J, with 21 bases in the middle. The CDR3 DNA follows: TGTGCCAGCAGTTTAATCTCACGAGGGACAAGGCGAGAGCAGTACTTC. This gives the protein CASSLISRGTRREQYF.

The gene calls are TRBV9 and TRBJ2-7; TRBD2 matches 12 bases. Germline V lookup: CDR1 SGDLS, CDR2 YYNGEE. V lost 6 bases, J lost 7 bases, and 14 bases stayed unmatched. The CDR3 spans 16 residues. The CDR3 loop is CASTPALAGGPGEQYF. For the CDR3, the DNA is TGTGCCAGCACCCCCGCACTAGCGGGAGGCCCTGGGGAGCAGTACTTC. Variable domain in full (rest from reference TRBV9 and TRBJ2-7): DSGVTQTPKHLITATGQRVTLRCSPRSGDLSVYWYQQSLDQGLQFLIQYYNGEERAKGNILERFSAQQFPDLHSELNLSSLELGDSALYFCASTPALAGGPGEQYFGPGTRLTVT.

The rearrangement links TRBV29-1 to TRBJ2-5; maybe TRBD1 (6 bases). There are 12 residues in the CDR3. Trimming took 5 bases from V and 0 from J, leaving 7 bases between them. CDR1 and CDR2 (germline): SQVTM, ANQGSEA. The CDR3 protein is CSVRGYQETQYF. The CDR3 nucleotides are TGCAGCGTTAGGGGGTACCAAGAGACCCAGTACTTC.